This is a list of T cell receptor beta chains from one sample in a study of tissue T cells after allogeneic stem cell transplantation. Libraries were prepared by immunoSEQ multiplex PCR; TCRdb keeps only in-frame clonotypes and omits some of them. Counted here are over a thousand clones, over 35% occurring once; the ten biggest clones make up 44%. The sequences come from esophageal tissue, collected at autopsy. These receptors were collected from a female patient between 40 and 75 years old with steroid-refractory graft-versus-host disease after an allogeneic stem cell transplant. Part of the T cells may come from the graft donor. Each CDR3 is given with its conserved first and last residue. The D gene is left open where the match is weak. The size entry is marked missing in some rows and otherwise reads once, few, many or a size class.

>NA|NA|TRBJ2-5|TRBV7-9
TGTGCCAGCAGCTTATGGACGGGGGAGGAGACCCAGTACTTC
CASSLWTGEETQYF
>NA|NA|TRBJ2-3|TRBV14
TGTGCCAGCAGCCAAGAGTTCGGCTACACAGATACGCAGTATTTT
CASSQEFGYTDTQYF
>few|NA|TRBJ2-1|TRBV29-1
TGCAGCGTTGAAGATCAGGAGCTATCCTACAATGAGCAGTTCTTC
CSVEDQELSYNEQFF
>once|NA|TRBJ2-1|TRBV9
TGTGCCAGCAGCGTTCAGGGGCTATACAATGAGCAGTTCTTC
CASSVQGLYNEQFF
>NA|TRBD1|TRBJ1-3|TRBV5-1
TGCGCCAGCAGCTTGGGAGGGGGCAGGAACACCATATATTTT
CASSLGGGRNTIYF
>medium-sized|NA|TRBJ1-1|TRBV5-1
TGCGCCAGCAGCTTGAACCCGGGGGCTGAAGCTTTCTTT
CASSLNPGAEAFF
>NA|NA|TRBJ1-2|TRBV7-6
TGTGCCAGCAGCCCGGGGGTGGACGGAGGCTATGGCTACACCTTC
CASSPGVDGGYGYTF
>hyperexpanded|TRBD1|TRBJ1-2|TRBV5-4
TGTGCCAGCAGCTTGGCTACAGGGGCTGGCTACACCTTC
CASSLATGAGYTF
>NA|NA|TRBJ2-7|TRBV10-3
TGTGCCATAGCTAGGTCTGAATACGAGCAGTACTTC
CAIARSEYEQYF
>NA|NA|TRBJ2-7|TRBV4-2
TGTGCCAGCAGCGAGCGGACATTCGACGAGCAGTACTTC
CASSERTFDEQYF
>few|NA|TRBJ2-2|TRBV7-9
TGTGCCAGGGCGGGACACAAGAACACCGGGGAGCTGTTTTTT
CARAGHKNTGELFF